This TCR beta chain was profiled in a study of regulatory T cells in long-lasting Graves disease. Findings of the study overall: Only peripheral blood was studied, not thyroid tissue.

Germline V CDR1 and CDR2: DFQATT, SNEGSKA (reference sequence). The CDR3 covers 15 residues. Trimming cost V 3 bases and J 4 bases, with 17 bases left between them. Documented time point: newly diagnosed GD, antithyroid drugs for less than 3 months. The TCR library was prepared using RNA isolated from PBMCs. This clonotype was recorded many times. Its specificity is unknown. With iRepertoire HTBI primers and Arm-PCR of CDR3 regions, TCR beta libraries were built. TCRdb re-derived calls from the multiplex PCR reads in MiXCR, one entry per CDR3 protein. The sample records roughly 440,000 distinct CDR3 sequences, approximately 16% being singletons. The same sample was also used in a study of T cells in Graves' hyperthyroidism and ophthalmopathy. That report notes: The study used the HTBI primer set for a first-round RT-PCR of the TCR CDR3.

The receptor was derived from a woman between 18 and 29 years old with Graves disease. This specimen was peripheral blood mononuclear cells (PBMCs), taken at new diagnosis, from a patient treated with antithyroid drugs. The chain recombines TRBV20-1 with TRBJ2-3; possibly TRBD2 for D (7 bases). The CDR3 here is CSARRPGAGADTQYF. CDR3 DNA: TGCAGTGCTAGGCGCCCAGGGGCGGGGGCAGATACGCAGTATTTT.